This T cell receptor beta chain is from a study of post-analysis software for immune sequencing data. Study observations and caveats: Under the F measure, samples that were prepared in one batch clustered strongly together. Controls significantly exceeded multiple sclerosis patients in normalized Chao1 diversity. Four to six TRBV segments, including TRBV5-6, TRBV5-1 and TRBV20-1, were more frequent in patients than controls.

The CDR3 consists of 14 residues. From germline, CDR1 is SGHNT and CDR2 YENEEA. V shed 1 base and J shed 2 bases, with 9 bases lying between them. The library was made from cDNA and included unique molecular identifiers. When roughly 0.85 to 11 million T cells were used, they gave 500,000 or so cDNA molecules. Via MiXCR, TCRdb re-called the PCR reads, giving one row per CDR3 protein. Among 750,000 to 900,000 distinct CDR3 sequences, about 43% were seen once, and the ten largest hold roughly 5.2%. This clonotype was found many times. Its target is not known. Sequences were obtained from blood. This sequence was found in a girl aged 5-17 years with multiple sclerosis. The chain combines TRBV11-3 with TRBJ2-7; a weak D match, TRBD2 (6 bases). CDR3 residues: CASSLALAAYEQYF. CDR3 DNA sequence: TGTGCCAGCAGCTTAGCGTTAGCGGCCTACGAGCAGTACTTC.